The present entry profiles one TCR beta chain with its context. This clonotype appeared once. No antigen is known for it. No clone much larger than this one lies a single base away; base qualities are absent. A single read makes a weak case. The library relied on 5' RACE. Instrument on record: Illumina HiSeq 2500. A second roughly 7 to 12 cycle PCR used a sample-barcoded 5' primer and a J-beta primer mix. A unique molecular identifier was introduced onto each TCR beta cDNA molecule by a template-switch 5' adaptor carrying 12 random nucleotides. At least 2.5 million CDR3-containing paired-end reads were obtained from each sample. First-strand cDNA was synthesized from all RNA with the Mint cDNA synthesis kit, primed by a TRBC-specific oligonucleotide. After uracil-DNA glycosylase treatment, a first 18-cycle PCR used universal primers M1SS and BC2_uni_R on all cDNA. Regarding the original processing steps: Normalization of each sample was performed by random selection of 1 million high-quality reads, each carrying a distinct molecular identifier. Instead of being binned into consensus sequences, reads with shared molecular identifiers were discarded. MiTCR, with a Q25 quality threshold and the strictest error-elimination algorithm, was used for CDR3 identification, clonotype clustering and error correction. A nonparametric unseen species model using Euler transformation provided a lower-bound estimate of total TCR beta diversity. Using fastp at Q25 and MiXCR, TCRdb reprocessed the public reads and kept productive beta chains. Each CDR3 protein gets just one entry, which takes the most common genes and DNA from the rows behind it. What appears here as the V and J calls and clone size reflects TCRdb's work, not the paper's. This sample is represented by a few hundred thousand distinct CDR3 sequences; 52% of them were singletons. 45% to 60% of the sample lies in the top ten.

The sample comes from a study of blood T cells in healthy people across ages (dated by TCRdb to 2013 to 2016). In the study overall: In model experiments, roughly one uniquely barcoded TCR beta cDNA molecule per two T cells was captured by template switching. The donors were split into four age groups: young (average 16 years), middle-aged (over 35), aged (62) and long-lived (roughly 80). Donors of different ages were randomly distributed across sequencing lanes to avoid experimental bias. The study analyzed two additional independent replicas of 1 million unique cDNA reads from the same blood draw for two donors, one aged 18 to 30 and one aged 80 or older. Using deep sequencing normalized with unique cDNA molecular identifiers, the study measured how TCR beta repertoire diversity changes with age. Here is what the overall study found, with its caveats: A strong correlation was found between observed TCR beta diversity and the percentage of naive T cells measured by flow cytometry. Bulk unsorted PBMC profiling prevented conclusive comparison of naive and antigen-experienced compartments. The CMV infection status of donors was not known, potentially confounding age-related changes in expanded clonotypes. As age increased, observed TCR beta diversity per million T cells dropped in a roughly linear way, and a significant reduction was already evident by age about 40. Compared with the aged group, the long-lived group had more naive CD4+ T cells, fewer expanded clones and increased TCR diversity, a pattern suggesting age selection. Estimates of total diversity based on one million sequenced T cells were regarded as lower bounds and as underestimates.

The CDR3 covers 17 residues, taking in both the cysteine and the phenylalanine. The kept DNA is CDR3 alone, 51 bases in frame from the first base. Via the germline V gene (reference sequence), CDR1 is DFQATT and CDR2 SNEGSKA. Unmatched junction bases come to 2, with V trimmed by 0 bases and J by 0 bases. The 39 donors, aged 6 to 90 years, were systemically healthy Caucasian individuals from Russia. Around 9.9 milliliters of peripheral blood were collected from each donor into EDTA-treated Vacutainer tubes. PBMCs were isolated by Ficoll-Paque density-gradient centrifugation, with at least 6.5 million obtained per sample. Total RNA, at least 6 micrograms per sample, was extracted from PBMCs with Trizol reagent. The percentages of naive CD45RAhigh/CD27high T cells were determined by flow cytometry on a PBMC aliquot from every donor.

The clonotype originates from a man aged 55 to 69 in good health. Recombination connected TRBV20-1 to TRBJ2-5; 15 of the junction bases match TRBD2. The sequenced material came from blood. CDR3 region: CSAREGLAGGHQETQYF. The nucleotide sequence reads as follows: TGCAGTGCTAGAGAGGGACTAGCGGGGGGACACCAAGAGACCCAGTACTTC.